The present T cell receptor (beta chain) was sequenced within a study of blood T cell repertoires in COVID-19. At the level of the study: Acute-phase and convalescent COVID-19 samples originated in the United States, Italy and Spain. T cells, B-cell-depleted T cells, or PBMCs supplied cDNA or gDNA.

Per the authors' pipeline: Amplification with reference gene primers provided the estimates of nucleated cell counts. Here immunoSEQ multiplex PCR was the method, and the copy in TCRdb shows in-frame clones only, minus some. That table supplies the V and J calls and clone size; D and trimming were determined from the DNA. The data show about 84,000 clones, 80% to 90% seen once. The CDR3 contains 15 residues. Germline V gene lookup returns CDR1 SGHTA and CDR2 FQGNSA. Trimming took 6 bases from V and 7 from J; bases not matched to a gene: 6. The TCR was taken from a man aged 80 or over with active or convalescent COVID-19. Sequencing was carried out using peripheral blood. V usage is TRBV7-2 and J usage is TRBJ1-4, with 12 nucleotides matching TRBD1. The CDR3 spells CASRPGQGAFEKLFF. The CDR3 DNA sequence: TGTGCCAGCAGACCGGGACAGGGGGCTTTTGAAAAACTGTTTTTT.